The present T cell receptor beta chain was sequenced within a study of ipilimumab plus nivolumab after autologous stem cell transplantation. The overall study: The DLBCL cohort had primary refractory and relapsed disease, with 18-month progression-free survival of about 86% and 29%.

Germline-derived CDR1 and CDR2 are MNHEY and SMNVEV (reference sequence). The germline V and J ends were trimmed by 4 bases and 3 bases, with 18 bases remaining between them. There are 16 residues in the CDR3. The repertoire was sequenced with immunoSEQ multiplex PCR; TCRdb's copy has only in-frame clones and lacks some. The sample has some 16,000 clones, 75% to 85% seen once; the top ten hold around a fifth. This clone appeared a single time. Sequencing used PBMCs, obtained in a trial of ipilimumab plus nivolumab as post-transplant consolidation. This chain links TRBV27 with TRBJ1-2, with D hard to call. The clonotype originates from a male donor with diffuse large B-cell lymphoma. CDR3 residues: CASSSRATESYYGYTF. CDR3 coding DNA: TGTGCCAGCAGTTCTCGGGCCACCGAGTCTTACTATGGCTACACCTTC.